The entry below describes one T cell receptor beta chain. Within its sample, this clone is medium-sized (0.01 to 0.1%). Its cognate antigen has yet to be identified. Base qualities are not provided; no much larger clone lies one nucleotide away. This record comes from a study of metastatic and nonmetastatic thyroid tumors (TCRdb year 2020). A note on the overall study: Repertoires were compared across peripheral blood and tumor or nodule tissue samples from malignant and benign thyroid patients. Overall results and qualifications from the work: TCR beta diversity was reported as significantly higher in malignant tumors than in benign nodules, in both blood and tumor samples.

No treatment had been received by any patient before thyroid surgery. Using T-cell receptor beta sequencing, the study looked back at clinical samples from patients collected from about 2011 to 2019. The receptor library was made with PCR. The sequencing machine was an Illumina HiSeq 4000. High-throughput sequencing was used to profile the CDR3 region of the TCR beta-chain in every patient. On the study's bioinformatics: The researchers built a classifier to tell apart papillary thyroid cancer patients with distant metastasis, based on CDR3 differences among clinicopathological groups. Repertoire diversity was assessed with the Shannon index, and tumor-blood repertoire similarity with the Morisita-Horn index. TCRdb cleaned the public reads at Q25 with fastp, built clones with MiXCR and kept in-frame beta chains. These V and J calls are TCRdb output, not the study's own analysis. The sample records about 15,000 clones, approximately 24% of which are singletons. In total, the top ten clones hold 22% of the sample.

CDR1 DFQATT and CDR2 SNEGSKA are derived from the germline V gene (reference sequence). The CDR3 runs 12 amino acids, cysteine and phenylalanine included. The DNA shown is the 36-base CDR3, in frame from base 1. V gives up 6 bases and J gives up 0 bases, and the segment between their germline ends measures 8 bases. Here the chain combines TRBV20-1 and TRBJ1-1; no confident D gene assignment can be made. Sequencing was performed on tumor tissue. This TCR came from a female donor with papillary thyroid cancer or a benign thyroid nodule (not recorded which). Some clones in this sample may be carry-over from other donors' samples. The DNA is as follows: TGCAGTGCGAGAACAGTGAACACTGAAGCTTTCTTT. It codes for CSARTVNTEAFF.